Below, 7 T cell receptor beta chains from the same sample are listed, as sequenced in a study of CD8 T cells in Susac syndrome. cDNA came from approximately 0.5 to 1 ug RNA primed by random hexamers. TCRdb re-called the immunoSEQ multiplex PCR reads through MiXCR, storing one row per CDR3 protein. The sample lists 400,000 to 550,000 distinct CDR3 sequences, 85% to 90% seen once, with approximately 0.12% in the top ten. The sequencing input was CD8+ T cells from PBMCs. The origin of the receptors is a human donor with multiple sclerosis.

This clonotype was detected once. The chain couples TRBV15 to TRBJ2-1; TRBD1 agrees at 8 bases. CDR3 length: 14 amino acids. The germline V gene has CDR1 LNHNV and CDR2 YYDKDF (reference sequence). J lost 4 bases, V lost 5 bases, and 4 bases had no gene match. The CDR3: CATSGRTGYNEQFF. The DNA for the CDR3 is TGTGCCACCAGCGGTAGGACAGGGTACAATGAGCAGTTCTTC.

V gene TRBV27 combines with J gene TRBJ2-7; D unclear. There are 13 residues in the CDR3. Trimming removed 2 bases from V and 6 bases from J, with 11 bases in between. The germline CDR1 and CDR2 sequences are MNHEY and SMNVEV (reference sequence). The CDR3 here is CASSLLESREQYF. DNA for the CDR3: TGTGCCAGCAGTTTACTCGAGAGTCGCGAGCAGTACTTC.

The V call is TRBV7-8, the J call TRBJ2-3; possibly TRBD2 for D (6 bases). In germline, CDR1 is SGHVS, CDR2 FQNEAQ. The V end lost 2 bases, the J end lost 3 bases, and 18 bases lay between the germline ends. This CDR3 comprises 17 residues. CDR3 residues: CASSLTLLASRTDTQYF. The CDR3 DNA reads as TGTGCCAGCAGCTTAACCTTACTAGCATCTAGAACAGATACGCAGTATTTT. Filled out from reference TRBV7-8 and TRBJ2-3, the complete variable domain reads GAGVSQSPRYKVAKRGQDVALRCDPISGHVSLFWYQQALGQGPEFLTYFQNEAQLDKSGLPSDRFFAERPEGSVSTLKIQRTQQEDSAVYLCASSLTLLASRTDTQYFGPGTRLTVL.

Only one count was recorded for this clonotype. The genes are TRBV29-1 and TRBJ2-5; 11 bases line up with TRBD2. The length of the CDR3 is 15 residues. V lost 6 bases and J lost 1; bases outside the gene matches: 7. Germline CDR1 SQVTM, CDR2 ANQGSEA. CDR3 in amino acids: CSVPLAGGSQETQYF. For the CDR3, the DNA is TGCAGCGTCCCTCTAGCGGGGGGAAGCCAAGAGACCCAGTACTTC.

The chain uses TRBV6-5 and TRBJ1-1; D gene uncertain. V shed 0 bases and J shed 4 bases, with 15 bases lying between them. Germline CDR1 reads MNHEY; CDR2 reads SVGAGI. The CDR3 contains 16 residues. CDR3 DNA sequence: TGTGCCAGCAGTTACTCGATGGGCCGGGCTGGCACTGAAGCTTTCTTT. It specifies CASSYSMGRAGTEAFF.

V is TRBV4-1 and J is TRBJ2-7; 8 bases line up with TRBD1. CDR1 MGHRA and CDR2 YSYEKL come from the germline V gene. CDR3 size: 16 residues. Germline trimming cut 4 bases from V and 2 bases from J; bases unmatched to any gene: 10. CDR3 DNA: TGCGCCAGCAGCCCAGAGACAGGGGCCTTCACCTACGAGCAGTACTTC. It specifies CASSPETGAFTYEQYF.

This chain connects TRBV4-1 to TRBJ2-7; D gene uncertain. Trimming left V 1 base short and J 4 bases short, with 8 bases between. Looked up from germline, CDR1 is MGHRA and CDR2 is YSYEKL. This CDR3 has 13 amino acids. This CDR3 is CASSQVTRYEQYF. In nucleotides, the CDR3 is TGCGCCAGCAGCCAAGTAACGCGATACGAGCAGTACTTC.